Following are 5 T cell receptor beta chains from one sample sequenced in a study of cytomegalovirus exposure and HLA in healthy donors. Use of 60 Vbeta and 13 Jbeta primers characterized the PCR. Generated by immunoSEQ multiplex PCR, the TCRdb table keeps only in-frame clones and is missing some. This table holds about 100,000 clones, around 82% found once. Sequencing used PBMCs. Every receptor here comes from a man aged 35 to 55 in good health and CMV-seropositive.

J is TRBJ1-1 and V is TRBV9; D is unclear. V was trimmed by 1 base and J by 4 bases, leaving 11 bases between them. CDR1 and CDR2 from the germline V gene are SGDLS and YYNGEE. The CDR3 is made up of 14 amino acids. The CDR3 loop reads CASSVLQASTEAFF. For the CDR3, the DNA is TGTGCCAGCAGCGTACTCCAGGCCAGCACTGAAGCTTTCTTT.

This clone was observed once. The rearrangement uses TRBV28 and TRBJ1-4; TRBD1 matches at 7 bases. Germline V CDR1 and CDR2: MDHEN, SYDVKM. The CDR3 is made up of 15 amino acids. The J segment lost 6 bases and the V segment lost 6 bases, leaving 10 bases of the junction unmatched. The CDR3 DNA reads TGTGCCAGCAGCTCCTTAGACAGGGAGGATGAAAAACTGTTTTTT. Protein sequence: CASSSLDREDEKLFF.

The chain combines TRBV4-1 with TRBJ1-2, with a possible D match to TRBD1 (5 bases). V dropped 0 bases and J dropped 4 bases, with 9 bases sitting between them. CDR3 length: 14 residues. The germline gives CDR1 MGHRA, CDR2 YSYEKL. The CDR3 protein is CASSQDHQGYGYTF. In DNA form, the CDR3 reads TGCGCCAGCAGCCAAGATCACCAGGGCTATGGCTACACCTTC.

This clone showed up just once. V is TRBV7-9 and J is TRBJ2-7; TRBD2 aligns across 7 bases. J was trimmed by 3 bases and V by 1 base; bases with no gene match: 6. This CDR3 contains 15 residues. The germline gives CDR1 SEHNR, CDR2 FQNEAQ (reference sequence). DNA of the CDR3: TGTGCCAGCAGCTTAGTTGGTAGCGGGCTCTACGAGCAGTACTTC. Translation: CASSLVGSGLYEQYF.

The rearrangement uses TRBV5-8 and TRBJ2-7; tentatively, D is TRBD2 (6 bases). Germline CDR1 is SGHTS and CDR2 is YDEGEE. This CDR3 has 18 residues. Trimming took off 6 bases at V and 0 bases at J, with 25 bases between the two ends. The CDR3 nucleotides are TGTGCCAGCACCCCTGCTTTAGGGAGGTGGGGGGTCTCCTACGAGCAGTACTTC. It is translated as CASTPALGRWGVSYEQYF.